These 20 T cell receptor beta chains were all obtained from the same sample, sequenced in a study of Graves' ophthalmopathy and Graves' hyperthyroidism. The study amplified TCR beta CDR3 regions using RNA transcripts. The workflow started with a first-round RT-PCR run with HTBI primers and then moved on to a second-round multiplex PCR. TCRdb re-derived calls from the multiplex PCR reads in MiXCR, one entry per CDR3 protein. The sample consists of 740,000 or so distinct CDR3 sequences, approximately 40% of them appearing once. Sequenced: peripheral blood. These receptor sequences come from an adult man with Graves' ophthalmopathy.

The rearrangement links TRBV15 to TRBJ1-2; 8 bases agree with TRBD1. CDR1 LNHNV and CDR2 YYDKDF come from the germline V gene (reference sequence). The CDR3 loop spans 15 amino acids. The junction had 7 bases not matched to a gene; V was cut back by 2 bases and J by 5 bases. The CDR3 region is CATSRPFDRGYGYTF. The CDR3 DNA reads TGTGCCACCAGCAGACCCTTTGACAGGGGTTATGGCTACACCTTC.

This clonotype was found a few times. This chain links TRBV20-1 with TRBJ2-5; no firm D call. Per the germline V gene, CDR1 is DFQATT and CDR2 is SNEGSKA (reference sequence). V lost 5 bases, J lost 2 bases, and 12 bases lay in between. This CDR3 is built from 13 residues. CDR3 protein: CSAPSRSQETQYF. Here the CDR3 DNA reads TGCAGTGCTCCCTCGCGGAGTCAAGAGACCCAGTACTTC.

This clonotype was counted ten times or more. The chain joins TRBV7-2 to TRBJ1-1, with TRBD1 matching 10 bases. The CDR3 is made up of 16 amino acids. The germline gives CDR1 SGHTA, CDR2 FQGNSA. The V segment lost 4 bases and the J segment 5 bases; nucleotides outside the gene matches: 10. The CDR3 DNA sequence: TGTGCCAGCAGCTCTCGTCGGACAGGGGGAGCGACTGAAGCTTTCTTT. It translates to CASSSRRTGGATEAFF.

This clonotype was picked up a small number of times. This chain uses TRBV7-2 with TRBJ1-5, with D perhaps matching TRBD1 (6 bases). Between the trimmed V and J ends, which lost 4 bases and 0 bases, there was a span of 19 bases. The CDR3 runs to 18 residues. Looked up from germline, CDR1 is SGHTA and CDR2 is FQGNSA. CDR3 residues: CASSSTGKATYSNQPQHF. For the CDR3, the DNA is TGTGCCAGCAGCTCGACAGGCAAAGCGACCTATAGCAATCAGCCCCAGCATTTT.

This clonotype was detected only a few times. J is TRBJ1-1 and V is TRBV29-1; D possibly corresponds to TRBD1 (6 bases). The germline gives CDR1 SQVTM, CDR2 ANQGSEA. Trimming took off 6 bases at V and 5 bases at J, with 19 bases between the two ends. The CDR3 has 14 residues. The CDR3 is CSVTLGGAGTEAFF. The CDR3 bases are TGCAGCGTCACCCTTGGGGGCGCGGGGACTGAAGCTTTCTTT.

The sample holds many counts of this clonotype. The V gene is TRBV14, the J gene TRBJ2-5; no clear D. This CDR3 is built from 14 residues. The germline V and J ends were trimmed by 1 base and 3 bases, with 9 bases remaining between them. The germline gives CDR1 SGHDN, CDR2 FVKESK. CDR3 nucleotide sequence: TGTGCCAGCAGCCAAGTCATGTGGAAAGAGACCCAGTACTTC. Translated: CASSQVMWKETQYF.

CDR3 region: CASRQGAGSTEAFF. CDR3 nucleotide sequence: TGTGCCAGCAGGCAGGGGGCGGGGAGCACTGAAGCTTTCTTT. This chain links TRBV9 with TRBJ1-1, with 8 bases lining up with TRBD1. V shed 5 bases and J 4 bases; nucleotides not matched to a gene: 7. The CDR3 sequence is 14 residues long. Per germline, CDR1 SGDLS and CDR2 YYNGEE.

V and J are TRBV2 and TRBJ1-6, with 7 bases matching TRBD1. The germline V gene has CDR1 SNHLY and CDR2 FYNNEI. The CDR3 has 14 amino acids. The V segment lost 3 bases and the J segment 13 bases; nucleotides outside the gene matches: 9. The CDR3 is CASSEGQPVWPLHF. The DNA of the CDR3 is TGTGCCAGCAGTGAGGGACAGCCGGTTTGGCCCCTCCACTTT.

Many counts were recorded for this clonotype. The V gene is TRBV25-1, the J gene TRBJ2-5; TRBD2 matches 11 bases. CDR1 and CDR2 (germline): MGHDK, SYGVNS. V was clipped by 3 bases and J by 3 bases; unmatched bases: 9. The CDR3 totals 17 residues. CDR3 nucleotides: TGTGCCAGCAGTGATGTAAGACTAGCGGGATTTGAAGAGACCCAGTACTTC. Translation gives CASSDVRLAGFEETQYF.

The chain joins TRBV7-2 to TRBJ2-2, with a weak D call TRBD2 (7 bases). CDR3 length: 15 amino acids. CDR1 and CDR2 from the germline V gene are SGHTA and FQGNSA. The ends were cut back, 9 bases at V and 6 bases at J, with 20 bases in the middle. The CDR3 loop is CASHNGGGRAGELFF. The CDR3 DNA follows: TGTGCCAGTCATAACGGGGGCGGGAGAGCCGGGGAGCTGTTTTTT. Drawing the rest from reference TRBV7-2 and TRBJ2-2, the complete variable domain is GAGVSQSPSNKVTEKGKDVELRCDPISGHTALYWYRQSLGQGLEFLIYFQGNSAPDKSGLPSDRFSAERTGGSVSTLTIQRTQQEDSAVYLCASHNGGGRAGELFFGEGSRLTVL.

This clonotype was counted between two and nine times. This chain uses TRBV7-9 with TRBJ2-6; perhaps TRBD1 as D (5 bases). The germline V and J ends were trimmed by 6 bases and 0 bases, with 15 bases remaining between them. Per germline, CDR1 SEHNR and CDR2 FQNEAQ (reference sequence). The CDR3 totals 17 residues. CDR3 amino acids: CASSYPDSNSGANVLTF. The CDR3 DNA reads TGTGCCAGCAGTTACCCTGACAGTAACTCTGGGGCCAACGTCCTGACTTTC. Drawing the rest from reference TRBV7-9 and TRBJ2-6, the complete variable domain is DTGVSQNPRHKITKRGQNVTFRCDPISEHNRLYWYRQTLGQGPEFLTYFQNEAQLEKSRLLSDRFSAERPKGSFSTLEIQRTEQGDSAMYLCASSYPDSNSGANVLTFGAGSRLTVL.

At least ten counts were recorded for this clonotype. At one end, the junction sequence differs from germline, possibly due to a read error. The chain combines TRBV19 with TRBJ2-7; possibly TRBD1 for D (6 bases). The length of the CDR3 is 13 residues. The V gene's germline CDR1 is LNHDA and CDR2 SQIVND (reference sequence). CDR3 region: CASSPGQSYEQYF. The CDR3, as DNA: TGCGCCAGCAGTCCCGGACAGTCCTACGAGCAGTACTTC.

This clonotype was recorded at least ten times. The chain joins TRBV11-2 to TRBJ1-2; no firm D call. CDR1 is SGHAT and CDR2 is FQNNGV in the germline V gene. The CDR3 sequence is 14 residues long. Trimming shortened V by 5 bases and J by 4 bases, and 14 bases separated the two germline ends. The CDR3 DNA is TGTGCCAGCAGCCTCCTTCGGGAGAGCTATGGCTACACCTTC. It is translated as CASSLLRESYGYTF.

The table lists this clonotype with a count of one. V usage is TRBV7-9 and J usage is TRBJ2-2; 7 bases match TRBD1. This CDR3 contains 15 residues. The ends lost 5 bases at V and 2 bases at J; junction bases unmatched: 5. The germline gives CDR1 SEHNR, CDR2 FQNEAQ (reference sequence). CDR3 region: CASSPWDSNTGELFF. The CDR3 DNA reads as TGTGCCAGCAGCCCTTGGGACAGTAACACCGGGGAGCTGTTTTTT. Combining the CDR3 with reference TRBV7-9 and TRBJ2-2 gives the whole variable domain DTGVSQNPRHKITKRGQNVTFRCDPISEHNRLYWYRQTLGQGPEFLTYFQNEAQLEKSRLLSDRFSAERPKGSFSTLEIQRTEQGDSAMYLCASSPWDSNTGELFFGEGSRLTVL.

This clonotype appeared many times. This chain uses TRBV7-6 with TRBJ1-6, with a weak D call TRBD1 (5 bases). With 7 bases removed from V and 7 bases from J, the gap between germline ends came to 14 bases. CDR3 length: 14 amino acids. The germline CDR1 and CDR2 sequences are SGHVS and FNYEAQ. For the CDR3, the DNA is TGTGCCAGCACACTCGGGGGATCCAATTCACCCCTCCACTTT. Protein sequence: CASTLGGSNSPLHF. Full variable domain (missing parts from reference TRBV7-6 and TRBJ1-6): GAGVSQSPRYKVTKRGQDVALRCDPISGHVSLYWYRQALGQGPEFLTYFNYEAQQDKSGLPNDRFSAERPEGSISTLTIQRTEQRDSAMYRCASTLGGSNSPLHFGNGTRLTVT.

This clonotype was counted once. This chain connects TRBV11-1 to TRBJ2-7; D remains ambiguous. Deletions cut 5 bases from V and 0 bases from J, with 11 bases between. The CDR3 is 14 amino acids. The germline V gene encodes CDR1 SGHAT and CDR2 FQDESV (reference sequence). In nucleotides, the CDR3 is TGTGCCAGCAGCCCTTCGACGGACTCCTACGAGCAGTACTTC. The encoded protein is CASSPSTDSYEQYF. The full variable domain, with the rest looked up from reference TRBV11-1 and TRBJ2-7, is EAEVAQSPRYKITEKSQAVAFWCDPISGHATLYWYRQILGQGPELLVQFQDESVVDDSQLPKDRFSAERLKGVDSTLKIQPAELGDSAMYLCASSPSTDSYEQYFGPGTRLTVT.

V and J are TRBV29-1 and TRBJ1-1; D gene unclear. Trimming stripped 1 base from V and 1 base from J, with 10 bases between. This CDR3 region has 14 residues. CDR1 and CDR2 (germline): SQVTM, ANQGSEA. The DNA for the CDR3 is TGCAGCGTTGAAGGTCGGGCAGGGAACACTGAAGCTTTCTTT. It is translated as CSVEGRAGNTEAFF.

A note on this clonotype: A junction end diverges from the germline sequence, so it may reflect a read error. The gene calls are TRBV13 and TRBJ1-2, with D uncertain. Germline assignment: CDR1 PRHDT and CDR2 FYEKMQ (reference sequence). The CDR3 consists of 15 residues. CDR3 sequence (DNA): TGTGCCGGCAGCATGACTCTCGTTGGGGACTATGGCTACACCTTC. This translates into CAGSMTLVGDYGYTF. The whole variable domain, remainder taken from reference TRBV13 and TRBJ1-2, is AAGVIQSPRHLIKEKRETATLKCYPIPRHDTVYWYQQGPGQDPQFLISFYEKMQSDKGSIPDRFSAQQFSDYHSELNMSSLELGDSALYFCAGSMTLVGDYGYTFGSGTRLTVV.

The chain links TRBV20-1 to TRBJ1-5; a weak D match, TRBD1 (5 bases). Between the trimmed V and J ends, which lost 0 bases and 6 bases, there was a span of 9 bases. Germline assignment: CDR1 DFQATT and CDR2 SNEGSKA (reference sequence). The CDR3 contains 13 residues. The DNA for the CDR3 is TGCAGTGCTAGAGACGGGACCAGTCAGCCCCAGCATTTT. Residues: CSARDGTSQPQHF.

This clonotype was counted a few times. The chain is built from TRBV19 and TRBJ1-6; the D gene is possibly TRBD1 (6 bases). V was shortened by 8 bases and J by 8 bases, with 16 bases between the two germline ends. Germline V lookup: CDR1 LNHDA, CDR2 SQIVND (reference sequence). The CDR3 contains 14 residues. The CDR3 DNA is TGTGCCAGTGGGCCCCGGGACAAGGATTCACCCCTCCACTTT. Translating it yields CASGPRDKDSPLHF.